The rows below give T cell receptor beta chains drawn from one sample of a study of T cells after posttransplantation cyclophosphamide. Libraries were prepared by immunoSEQ multiplex PCR; TCRdb keeps only in-frame clonotypes and omits some of them. Of roughly 21,000 clones listed, roughly 98% are singletons. The sample consisted of naive CD8+ T cells sorted from PBMCs. The source of these receptors is a middle-aged man in good health, CMV-negative, and a related stem cell transplant donor. The CDR3 runs from the conserved cysteine through the conserved F or W. Each record gives: CDR3 protein, V gene, J gene.

CASSPREQGNQETQYF	TRBV18	TRBJ2-5
CASSLQGYSYEQYF	TRBV5-5	TRBJ2-7
CASSLGASSSYEQYF	TRBV11-2	TRBJ2-7
CASSATESNTGELFF	TRBV7-9	TRBJ2-2
CASSLEGIRNNEQFF	TRBV7-2	TRBJ2-1
CASSSRGRGTEAFF	TRBV28	TRBJ1-1
CASSPSQGSSYNEQFF	TRBV18	TRBJ2-1
CASSEVELYEQYF	TRBV6-1	TRBJ2-7
CASSAGLPNTEAFF	TRBV5-6	TRBJ1-1
CASSYLKVGLYEQYF	TRBV6-5	TRBJ2-7
CASSPGGLEIRFF	TRBV5-1	TRBJ2-1
CASSIDLAGADEQYF	TRBV19	TRBJ2-7
CSVSSQGLALFTDTQYF	TRBV29-1	TRBJ2-3
CASSRTGSGEKLFF	TRBV28	TRBJ1-4
CASSKTGTTITDTQYF	TRBV6-6	TRBJ2-3
CASRERLAEGYEQFF	TRBV27	TRBJ2-1
CASSETGTSGYEQYF	TRBV27	TRBJ2-7
CASSLAPTSWTDTQYF	TRBV7-2	TRBJ2-3
CASSLAGLGNNEQFF	TRBV2	TRBJ2-1
CASDRAIGPHTF	TRBV6-1	TRBJ1-2
CASSSEPAEWSYNEQFF	TRBV7-6	TRBJ2-1
CASSHRDSVYEQYF	TRBV6-1	TRBJ2-7
CASSLVTGNEQFF	TRBV5-4	TRBJ2-1
CASSEGANTEAFF	TRBV9	TRBJ1-1
CASSEALLFEREGKQYF	TRBV2	TRBJ2-3
CASSRKQGKSGELFF	TRBV5-1	TRBJ2-2
CASRPGTGTGFLPPYNEQFF	TRBV7-8	TRBJ2-1
CASSLGLLAGANNEQFF	TRBV13	TRBJ2-1
CASSPWGTGFPDDTTPLGF	TRBV11-2	TRBJ2-7
CASSFTSGRVDEQFF	TRBV5-8	TRBJ2-1